A selection of T cell receptor beta chains follows, all from one sample in a study of vaccination and CD4 T cells after COVID-19. TCRdb processed the PCR reads anew with MiXCR; each CDR3 protein has one entry. The sample includes approximately 6,000 distinct CDR3 sequences, around 56% of them seen just once. Their antigens are not known. The sequenced material came from CD4+ T cells from blood, cultured in vitro. The receptors come from a human donor who had recovered from COVID-19. Each CDR3 is given with its conserved first and last residue. A D gene is named only where the DNA matches it firmly. Size tells how often a clone was seen (once, few, many) or the class of an expanded clone, and some rows leave it out.

d_call	v_call	j_call	clone_size	cdr3_aa	cdr3_nt
TRBD1	TRBV20-1	TRBJ1-6	-	CSASDRRQGGSSPLHF	TGCAGTGCTAGCGACAGAAGACAGGGGGGAAGTTCACCCCTCCACTTT
TRBD1	TRBV5-1	TRBJ1-5	-	CASSVGIQGNQPQHF	TGCGCCAGCAGCGTTGGTATACAGGGGAATCAGCCCCAGCATTTT
TRBD1	TRBV15	TRBJ1-6	-	CATSSRQGSGNSPLHF	TGTGCCACCAGCTCCCGACAGGGAAGTGGTAATTCACCCCTCCACTTT
-	TRBV6-5	TRBJ2-7	-	CASSFFAEQYF	TGTGCCAGCAGTTTCTTCGCCGAGCAGTACTTC
-	TRBV20-1	TRBJ1-1	few	CSARDRRNTEAFF	TGCAGTGCTAGAGACAGAAGGAACACTGAAGCTTTCTTT
TRBD1	TRBV30	TRBJ1-3	-	CAWSGDRASGNTIYF	TGTGCCTGGAGCGGGGACAGGGCCTCTGGAAACACCATATATTTT
-	TRBV28	TRBJ1-2	-	CASSTTEYGYTF	TGTGCCAGCAGCACTACAGAATATGGCTACACCTTC
TRBD1	TRBV7-9	TRBJ2-1	-	CASSLLGGPSSYNEQFF	TGTGCCAGCAGCTTATTAGGGGGCCCGAGCTCCTACAATGAGCAGTTCTTC
TRBD1	TRBV12-3/TRBV12-4	TRBJ1-5	-	CASSPTQVRGLGGGSNQPQHF	TGTGCCAGCAGTCCTACCCAGGTCAGGGGGCTAGGGGGAGGTAGCAATCAGCCCCAGCATTTT
TRBD1	TRBV11-3	TRBJ1-2	-	CASSYRGPDGYTF	TGTGCCAGCAGCTACAGGGGGCCGGATGGCTACACCTTC
TRBD1	TRBV6-1	TRBJ1-1	-	CASRWDSNTEAFF	TGTGCCAGCAGATGGGACAGTAACACTGAAGCTTTCTTT
TRBD1	TRBV28	TRBJ1-5	-	CASSTGVSKPQHF	TGTGCCAGCAGTACAGGGGTCAGTAAGCCCCAGCATTTT
TRBD2	TRBV7-2	TRBJ2-2	few	CASSRGASGGRIRELFF	TGTGCCAGCAGCCGGGGCGCTAGCGGGGGGCGCATCCGGGAGCTGTTTTTT
-	TRBV20-1	TRBJ1-6	few	CSASDPSGRYNSPLHF	TGCAGTGCTAGCGACCCGTCCGGACGGTATAATTCACCCCTCCACTTT
TRBD1	TRBV28	TRBJ1-2	-	CASSLPHQQGGTNYGYTF	TGTGCCAGCAGTTTACCCCATCAACAGGGGGGAACTAACTATGGCTACACCTTC
-	TRBV19	TRBJ2-6	-	CASSIDQSSGANVLTF	TGTGCCAGTAGTATAGATCAGAGCTCTGGGGCCAACGTCCTGACTTTC
-	TRBV27	TRBJ2-7	-	CASSLSRDLYEQYF	TGTGCCAGCAGTTTATCCCGGGATCTCTACGAGCAGTACTTC
-	TRBV19	TRBJ1-5	-	CASSILGEGVHQPQHF	TGTGCCAGTAGTATACTGGGGGAGGGGGTCCATCAGCCCCAGCATTTT
TRBD1	TRBV23-1	TRBJ1-6	-	CASSHPPPDRGGSYNSPLHF	TGCGCCAGCAGTCACCCACCACCCGACAGGGGGGGAAGCTATAATTCACCCCTCCACTTT
TRBD2	TRBV27	TRBJ2-1	few	CASSLGTSAHNEQFF	TGTGCCAGCAGTTTGGGGACTAGCGCGCACAATGAGCAGTTCTTC
TRBD1	TRBV15	TRBJ1-2	-	CATSRDGDRTNYGYTF	TGTGCCACCAGCAGAGATGGGGACAGGACAAACTATGGCTACACCTTC
TRBD1	TRBV27	TRBJ1-2	-	CASSFGQGKPNYGYTF	TGTGCCAGCAGTTTCGGACAGGGGAAACCTAACTATGGCTACACCTTC
TRBD1	TRBV10-3	TRBJ2-2	-	CAIRDRGEEELFF	TGTGCCATCCGGGACAGGGGAGAGGAGGAGCTGTTTTTT
-	TRBV10-3	TRBJ2-1	-	CAISEGADNEQFF	TGTGCCATCAGTGAGGGGGCGGACAATGAGCAGTTCTTC
TRBD1	TRBV7-8	TRBJ1-2	-	CASSLGTQGVVYGYTF	TGTGCCAGCAGCTTAGGGACACAGGGGGTGGTCTATGGCTACACCTTC
-	TRBV24-1	TRBJ2-3	-	CATSDDGTPRTDTQYF	TGTGCCACCAGTGATGACGGGACCCCACGCACAGATACGCAGTATTTT
-	TRBV19	TRBJ2-2	few	CASSLLATGELFF	TGTGCCAGTAGTTTATTAGCTACCGGGGAGCTGTTTTTT
TRBD1	TRBV7-9	TRBJ2-2	-	CASSLSEQGAGTGELFF	TGTGCCAGCAGCTTATCGGAACAGGGGGCGGGCACCGGGGAGCTGTTTTTT
-	TRBV19	TRBJ2-2	-	CASSIRARGSVGELFF	TGTGCCAGTAGTATAAGGGCCAGGGGCAGTGTCGGGGAGCTGTTTTTT
-	TRBV7-2	TRBJ2-5	-	CASSVTVETQYF	TGTGCCAGCAGCGTAACCGTAGAGACCCAGTACTTC
TRBD1	TRBV6-1	TRBJ1-3	-	CASSALGTGAISGNTIYF	TGTGCCAGCAGTGCCCTCGGGACAGGGGCGATCTCTGGAAACACCATATATTTT
TRBD1	TRBV30	TRBJ1-3	few	CAWRGTGSGNTIYF	TGTGCCTGGAGGGGGACAGGCTCTGGAAACACCATATATTTT
-	TRBV6-5	TRBJ1-6	once	CASSYAQGNSPLHF	TGTGCCAGCAGTTACGCCCAGGGTAATTCACCCCTCCACTTT
TRBD2	TRBV6-2/TRBV6-3	TRBJ2-1	-	CASSYSKSGRRWNEQFF	TGTGCCAGCAGTTACTCTAAAAGCGGGAGACGGTGGAATGAGCAGTTCTTC
-	TRBV2	TRBJ1-2	few	CASSEGANYGYTF	TGTGCCAGCAGTGAAGGAGCTAACTATGGCTACACCTTC
-	TRBV7-9	TRBJ1-2	-	CASSGALGDIQNSGYTF	TGTGCCAGCAGCGGAGCGCTCGGGGATATTCAGAATAGCGGCTACACCTTC
-	TRBV12-3/TRBV12-4	TRBJ1-5	-	CASSLDLYQPQHF	TGTGCCAGCAGTTTAGACCTCTATCAGCCCCAGCATTTT
-	TRBV7-8	TRBJ1-4	-	CASSLFRLSTNEKLFF	TGTGCCAGCAGCTTATTCAGGCTTTCAACTAATGAAAAACTGTTTTTT
TRBD1	TRBV29-1	TRBJ2-7	large	CSVGQGAAYEQYF	TGCAGCGTTGGACAGGGGGCAGCCTACGAGCAGTACTTC
TRBD1	TRBV10-3	TRBJ1-2	-	CAISEGYRGRGYTF	TGTGCCATCAGTGAAGGTTACAGGGGCCGGGGCTACACCTTC
TRBD2	TRBV7-2	TRBJ2-3	-	CASSSRGGLSTDTQYF	TGTGCCAGCAGCTCGCGGGGGGGCCTTAGCACAGATACGCAGTATTTT
-	TRBV27	TRBJ1-5	few	CASREGGWSNQPQHF	TGTGCCAGCAGGGAAGGGGGATGGAGCAATCAGCCCCAGCATTTT